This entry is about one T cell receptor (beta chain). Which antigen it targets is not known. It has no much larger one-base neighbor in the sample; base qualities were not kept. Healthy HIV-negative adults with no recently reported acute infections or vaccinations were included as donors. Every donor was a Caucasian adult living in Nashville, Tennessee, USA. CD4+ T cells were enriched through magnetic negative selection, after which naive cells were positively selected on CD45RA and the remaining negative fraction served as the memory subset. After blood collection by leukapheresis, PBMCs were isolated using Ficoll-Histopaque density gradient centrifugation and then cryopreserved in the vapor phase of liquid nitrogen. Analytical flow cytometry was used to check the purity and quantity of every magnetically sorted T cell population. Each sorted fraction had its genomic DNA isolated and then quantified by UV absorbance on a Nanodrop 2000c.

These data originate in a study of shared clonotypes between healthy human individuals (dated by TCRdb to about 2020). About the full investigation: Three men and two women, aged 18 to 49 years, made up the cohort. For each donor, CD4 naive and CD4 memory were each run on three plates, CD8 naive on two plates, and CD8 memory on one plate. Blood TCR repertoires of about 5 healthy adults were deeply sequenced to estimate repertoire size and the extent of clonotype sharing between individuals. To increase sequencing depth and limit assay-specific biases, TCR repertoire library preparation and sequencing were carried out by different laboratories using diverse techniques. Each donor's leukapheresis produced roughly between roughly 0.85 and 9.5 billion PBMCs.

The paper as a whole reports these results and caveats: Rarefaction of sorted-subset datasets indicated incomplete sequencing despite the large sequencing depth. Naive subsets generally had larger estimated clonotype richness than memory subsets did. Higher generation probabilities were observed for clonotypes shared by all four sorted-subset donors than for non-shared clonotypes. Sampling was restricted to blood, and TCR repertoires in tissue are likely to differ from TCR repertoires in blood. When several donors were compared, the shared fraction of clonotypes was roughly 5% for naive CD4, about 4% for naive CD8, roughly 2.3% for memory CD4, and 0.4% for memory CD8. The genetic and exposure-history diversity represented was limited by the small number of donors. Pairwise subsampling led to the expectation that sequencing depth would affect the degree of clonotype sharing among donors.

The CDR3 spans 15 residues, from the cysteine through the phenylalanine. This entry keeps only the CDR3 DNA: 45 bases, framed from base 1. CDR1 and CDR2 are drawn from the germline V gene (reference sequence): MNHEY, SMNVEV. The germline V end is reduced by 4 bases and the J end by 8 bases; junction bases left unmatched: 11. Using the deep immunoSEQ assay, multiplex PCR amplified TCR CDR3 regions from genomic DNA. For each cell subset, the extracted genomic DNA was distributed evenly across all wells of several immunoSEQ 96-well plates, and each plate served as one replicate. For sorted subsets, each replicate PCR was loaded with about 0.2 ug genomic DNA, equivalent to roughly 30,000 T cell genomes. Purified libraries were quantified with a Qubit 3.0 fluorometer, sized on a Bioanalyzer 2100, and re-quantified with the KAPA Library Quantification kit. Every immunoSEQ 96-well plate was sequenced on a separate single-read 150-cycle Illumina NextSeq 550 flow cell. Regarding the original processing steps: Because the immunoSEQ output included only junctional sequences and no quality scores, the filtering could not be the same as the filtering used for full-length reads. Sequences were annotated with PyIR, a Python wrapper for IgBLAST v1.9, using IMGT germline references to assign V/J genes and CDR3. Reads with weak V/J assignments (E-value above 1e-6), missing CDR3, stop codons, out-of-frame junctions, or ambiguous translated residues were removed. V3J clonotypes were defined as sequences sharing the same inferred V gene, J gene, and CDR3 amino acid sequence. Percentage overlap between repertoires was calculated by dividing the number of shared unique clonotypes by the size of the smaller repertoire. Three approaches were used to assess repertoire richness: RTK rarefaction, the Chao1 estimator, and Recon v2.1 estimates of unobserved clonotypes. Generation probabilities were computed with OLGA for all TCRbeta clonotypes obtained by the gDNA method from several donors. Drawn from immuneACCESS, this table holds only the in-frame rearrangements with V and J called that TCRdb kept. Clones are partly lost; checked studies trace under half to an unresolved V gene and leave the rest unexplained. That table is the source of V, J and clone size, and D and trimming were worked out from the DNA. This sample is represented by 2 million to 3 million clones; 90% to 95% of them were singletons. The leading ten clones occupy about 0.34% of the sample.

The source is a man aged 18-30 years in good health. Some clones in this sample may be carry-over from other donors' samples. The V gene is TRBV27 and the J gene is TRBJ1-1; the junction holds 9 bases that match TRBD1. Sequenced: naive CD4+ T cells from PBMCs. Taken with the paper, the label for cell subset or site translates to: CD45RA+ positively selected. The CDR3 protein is CASSSRQGGLNEAFF. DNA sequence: TGTGCCAGCAGTTCCCGACAGGGGGGCTTAAACGAAGCTTTCTTT.